This T cell receptor beta chain was recovered during a study of vaccination and CD4 T cells after COVID-19. The overall study: Overlapping spike pools from SARS-CoV-2 and HCoV-NL63, HCoV-OC43 and HCoV-229E served as culture stimuli.

The Oncomine TCR Beta short-read assay sequenced DNA from cultured CD4+ T cells. From the PCR reads, TCRdb called clonotypes with MiXCR, one entry per CDR3 protein. The table records about 27,000 distinct CDR3 sequences, less than 80% of them present only once. Treatment of the sample: approximately 9-day PBMC culture with coronavirus spike peptide pools or control peptides (ViraFEST assay). Peptide pool stimulation in ViraFEST expanded antigen-specific T cells, whose TCRs were then sequenced. It was with 9 to 10 IU/ml IL-2 and 9.5 to 10 ug/ml peptide pools that 1.8 million or so PBMCs per well were cultured. Germline V gene sequence: CDR1 LNHDA, CDR2 SQIVND (reference sequence). J was trimmed by 3 bases and V by 7 bases; bases with no gene match: 12. This CDR3 comprises 16 residues. This clonotype has only a few counts. The antigen is undetermined. General study results and limits: Among reactive clones from convalescent patients, a median 86.3% appeared only post-vaccination.

The sequences come from CD4+ T cells from blood, cultured in vitro, collected after SARS-CoV-2 vaccination. This rearrangement joins TRBV19 to TRBJ1-1; 9 positions match TRBD1. This receptor was taken from a human donor who received a COVID-19 vaccine. CDR3 sequence: CASTQGQGWLDTEAFF. The CDR3 nucleotides read TGTGCCAGTACCCAGGGACAGGGATGGCTTGACACTGAAGCTTTCTTT.